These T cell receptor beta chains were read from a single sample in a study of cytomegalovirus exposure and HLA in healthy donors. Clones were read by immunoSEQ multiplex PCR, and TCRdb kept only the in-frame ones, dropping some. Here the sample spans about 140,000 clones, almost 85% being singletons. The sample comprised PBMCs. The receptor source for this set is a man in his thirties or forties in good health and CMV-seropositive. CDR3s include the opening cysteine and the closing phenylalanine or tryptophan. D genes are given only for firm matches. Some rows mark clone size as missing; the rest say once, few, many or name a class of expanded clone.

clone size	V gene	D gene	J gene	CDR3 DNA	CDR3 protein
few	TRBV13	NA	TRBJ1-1	TGTGCCAGCAGCTTTGGCTCCTCCGCTTTCTTT	CASSFGSSAFF
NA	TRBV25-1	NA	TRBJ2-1	TGTGCCAGCAGTGAATTCGGGGGAGAGCAGTTCTTC	CASSEFGGEQFF
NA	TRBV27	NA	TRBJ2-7	TGTGCCAGCAGTTTAAACTATCTAAGCTCCTACGAGCAGTACTTC	CASSLNYLSSYEQYF
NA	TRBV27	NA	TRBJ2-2	TGTGCCAGCAGTTTACAGAAATCCACCGGGGAGCTGTTTTTT	CASSLQKSTGELFF
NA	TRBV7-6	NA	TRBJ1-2	TGTGCCGGGAGGGGGTACAATGGCTACACCTTC	CAGRGYNGYTF
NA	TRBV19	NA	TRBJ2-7	TGTGCCAGTAGTCTTTCTATAACCTACGAGCAGTACTTC	CASSLSITYEQYF
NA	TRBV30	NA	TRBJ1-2	TGTGCCTGGAGTGTGGCGGCCTACTATGGCTACACCTTC	CAWSVAAYYGYTF
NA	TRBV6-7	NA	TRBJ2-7	TGTGCCAGCAGTTACCCCCCGTCCAAACGCGTCGCCTACGAGCAGTACTTC	CASSYPPSKRVAYEQYF
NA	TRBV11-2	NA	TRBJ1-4	TGTGCCAGCAGCTTAGCAGGCGGGATTGGAGAAAAACTGTTTTTT	CASSLAGGIGEKLFF
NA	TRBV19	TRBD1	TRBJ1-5	TGTGCCAGTATGGAGGGGGCCCTTTCTCAGCCCCAGCATTTT	CASMEGALSQPQHF
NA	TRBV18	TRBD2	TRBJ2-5	TGTGCCAGCTCACCATCGACTAGCGGGAATTCGGAGACCCAGTACTTC	CASSPSTSGNSETQYF
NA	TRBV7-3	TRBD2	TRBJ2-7	TGTGCCAGCAGCCCTTCCGGGACTAGATACCCCTACGAGCAGTACTTC	CASSPSGTRYPYEQYF
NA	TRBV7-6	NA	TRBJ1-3	TGTGCCAGCAGCTTAGGAGAATCTGGAAACACCATATATTTT	CASSLGESGNTIYF
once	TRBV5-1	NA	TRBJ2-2	TGCGCCAGCAGCTTGGCCCTGAACACCGGGGAGCTGTTTTTT	CASSLALNTGELFF
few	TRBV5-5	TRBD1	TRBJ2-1	TGTGCCAGCAGCCCCGGGACAGAAAGTTACAATGAGCAGTTCTTC	CASSPGTESYNEQFF
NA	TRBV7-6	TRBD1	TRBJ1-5	TGTGCCAGCAGCTTAGCGCCGGGACAGACTCCCAATCAGCCCCAGCATTTT	CASSLAPGQTPNQPQHF
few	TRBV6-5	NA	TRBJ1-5	TGTGCCAGCAGTTACAAAGGGGCCCCGATGCCCCAGCATTTT	CASSYKGAPMPQHF
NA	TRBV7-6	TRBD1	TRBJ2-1	TGTGCCAGCAGCTGGACAGGGGATCGGCAGTTCTTC	CASSWTGDRQFF
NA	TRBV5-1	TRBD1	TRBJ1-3	TGCGCCAGCAGCACGGGACAGGGCCCCTCTGGAAACACCATATATTTT	CASSTGQGPSGNTIYF
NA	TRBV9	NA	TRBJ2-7	TGTGCCAGCAGCACGAGGATCTACGAGCAGTACTTC	CASSTRIYEQYF
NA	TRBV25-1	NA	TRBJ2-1	TGTGCCAGCAGTGAATCTAGGGAGAGCTCCTACAATGAGCAGTTCTTC	CASSESRESSYNEQFF
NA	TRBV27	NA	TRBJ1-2	TGTGCCAGCAGTGACCGGGACAAAGGGAGCTATGGCTACACCTTC	CASSDRDKGSYGYTF
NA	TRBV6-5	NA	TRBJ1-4	TGTGCCAGCAGATCAAGCGGGCTAACTAATGAAAAACTGTTTTTT	CASRSSGLTNEKLFF
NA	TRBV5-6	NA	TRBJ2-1	TGTGCCAGCAGCCTAGGTCTGGGAGACAATGAGCAGTTCTTC	CASSLGLGDNEQFF
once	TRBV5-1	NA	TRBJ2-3	TGCGCCAGCAGCTTGGCAGACTCACTCACAGATACGCAGTATTTT	CASSLADSLTDTQYF
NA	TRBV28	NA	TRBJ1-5	TGTGCCAGCAGTTTGGGGCAGGGGAGGGGTCAGCCCCAGCATTTT	CASSLGQGRGQPQHF
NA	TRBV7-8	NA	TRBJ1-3	TGTGCCAGCAGCCCGACCCGGGGTGGAAACACCATATATTTT	CASSPTRGGNTIYF
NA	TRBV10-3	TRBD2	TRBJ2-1	TGTGCCATCAGGGCAGACGGGGGGGCAGGAGAGCAGTTCTTC	CAIRADGGAGEQFF
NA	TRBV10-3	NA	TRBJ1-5	TGTGCCATCAGTAAGGGGGTAAATCAGCCCCAGCATTTT	CAISKGVNQPQHF
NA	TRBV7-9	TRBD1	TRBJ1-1	TGTGCCAGCAGCTCGGACAGGGGAAACACCAACACTGAAGCTTTCTTT	CASSSDRGNTNTEAFF
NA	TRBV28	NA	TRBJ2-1	TGTGCCAGCAGTTTAAGCCCTCGAAATGAGCAGTTCTTC	CASSLSPRNEQFF
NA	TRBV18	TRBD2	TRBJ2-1	TGTGCCAGCTCACCAGTTGAACCGGGACTAGCGGGGGGGGAGCAGTTCTTC	CASSPVEPGLAGGEQFF
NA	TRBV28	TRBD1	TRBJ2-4	TGTGCCAGCAGCCCCACAGGGGGCCTAGGATACATTCAGTACTTC	CASSPTGGLGYIQYF
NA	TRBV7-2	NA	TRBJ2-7	TGTGCCAGCAGCCCCGCCCGACAGGAAGGGCACGAGCAGTACTTC	CASSPARQEGHEQYF